A single sample is the source of the 18 T cell receptor beta chains below, sequenced in a study of blood T cell repertoires in COVID-19. TCRdb's table, derived via immunoSEQ multiplex PCR, lists solely in-frame clones and lacks some. Of roughly 200,000 clones listed, more than 80% are singletons. Sequenced input: peripheral blood. These receptors were collected from a middle-aged woman with COVID-19, enrolled during active disease.

The chain recombines TRBV5-4 with TRBJ1-2; perhaps TRBD1 as D (5 bases). The V gene's germline CDR1 is SGHNT and CDR2 YYREEE (reference sequence). V was shortened by 4 bases and J by 7 bases, with 14 bases between the two germline ends. CDR3 length equals 13 residues. The CDR3 loop reads CASSPPGLGGYTF. DNA for the CDR3: TGTGCCAGCAGCCCACCGGGACTAGGTGGCTACACCTTC.

The chain uses TRBV9 and TRBJ1-2; D gene uncertain. The CDR3 spans 12 residues. Germline V gives CDR1 SGDLS, CDR2 YYNGEE. Between the trimmed V and J ends, which lost 3 bases and 8 bases, there was a span of 11 bases. The CDR3 nucleotides read TGTGCCAGCAGCGACCGACTGTCAGGCTACACCTTC. As protein: CASSDRLSGYTF.

V usage is TRBV5-1 and J usage is TRBJ2-5; a possible D gene is TRBD2 (6 bases). This CDR3 has 13 amino acids. CDR1 is SGHRS and CDR2 is YFSETQ in the germline V gene. Deletions cut 5 bases from V and 5 bases from J, with 13 bases between. CDR3 amino acids: CASRAGSLETQYF. The CDR3 nucleotides read TGCGCCAGCAGGGCGGGGTCCCTGGAGACCCAGTACTTC.

CDR3 loop: CASSAYSGTSDYEQYF. CDR3 sequence (DNA): TGTGCCAGCAGTGCTTACTCCGGGACATCCGACTACGAGCAGTACTTC. V usage is TRBV6-1 and J usage is TRBJ2-7, with a tentative D call TRBD1 (6 bases). The V end was cut by 4 bases, the J end by 3 bases, with 19 bases between. CDR3 length: 16 amino acids. Germline values: CDR1 MNHNS, CDR2 SASEGT.

The chain joins TRBV7-8 to TRBJ2-3; 7 bases fit TRBD2. This CDR3 contains 18 residues. The V and J ends lost 3 bases and 0 bases, in that order; junction bases with no gene match: 12. Germline V CDR1 and CDR2: SGHVS, FQNEAQ. The CDR3 DNA sequence: TGTGCCAGCAGCTTGCGTACTCCTAGCGGAATAAGCACAGATACGCAGTATTTT. Protein sequence: CASSLRTPSGISTDTQYF.

The V gene is TRBV14, the J gene TRBJ1-1, with 8 bases aligning to TRBD1. Germline V gene data show CDR1 as SGHDN and CDR2 as FVKESK. Trimming cost V 4 bases and J 4 bases; bases outside gene matches: 23. The CDR3 has 20 residues. The CDR3: CASSRYLGADRGKLGTEAFF. CDR3 in DNA: TGTGCCAGCAGCCGATACCTCGGGGCCGACAGGGGAAAACTGGGCACTGAAGCTTTCTTT.

The chain links TRBV5-6 to TRBJ2-3; D is unresolved. V gave up 0 bases and J gave up 0 bases, with 11 bases separating them. This CDR3 has 16 residues. Germline V CDR1 and CDR2: SGHDT, YYEEEE. Written as DNA, the CDR3 is TGTGCCAGCAGCTTGGCCAAACAGTACAGCACAGATACGCAGTATTTT. Its translation is CASSLAKQYSTDTQYF.

This chain connects TRBV27 to TRBJ2-1; 12 bases agree with TRBD2. Germline lookup yields CDR1 MNHEY and CDR2 SMNVEV (reference sequence). The ends lost 3 bases at V and 8 bases at J; junction bases unmatched: 5. The CDR3 totals 15 residues. CDR3 bases: TGTGCCAGCAGTTTTTTACTAGCGGGAGGCGATGAGCAGTTCTTC. It codes for CASSFLLAGGDEQFF.

The chain links TRBV28 to TRBJ2-3; TRBD2 might be the D (7 bases). Germline CDR1 is MDHEN and CDR2 is SYDVKM. Trimming shortened V by 1 base and J by 2 bases, and 22 bases separated the two germline ends. The CDR3 is 19 amino acids. The CDR3 bases are TGTGCCAGCAGTTTATATCTATGGGGGAGCGGGACAAACACAGATACGCAGTATTTT. As protein: CASSLYLWGSGTNTDTQYF.

The rearrangement links TRBV10-1 to TRBJ2-7; 10 bases fit TRBD1. The CDR3 sequence is 13 residues long. Germline-derived CDR1 and CDR2 are WNHNN and SYGVQD (reference sequence). The CDR3 DNA sequence: TGCGCCAGCACCCCTGGACAGGGGGAGACCCCCCCAGTC. This sequence encodes CASTPGQGETPPV.

J is TRBJ2-1 and V is TRBV9; a weak D match, TRBD1 (5 bases). Trimming cost V 4 bases and J 0 bases, with 20 bases left between them. Germline CDR1 is SGDLS and CDR2 is YYNGEE. This CDR3 has 18 residues. CDR3 in amino acids: CASSPLWSTESSYNEQFF. The DNA of the CDR3 is TGTGCCAGCAGCCCCCTATGGTCGACAGAGAGCTCCTACAATGAGCAGTTCTTC.

This clone was found once. The chain is built from TRBV9 and TRBJ2-2, with 13 bases identical to TRBD2. Germline values: CDR1 SGDLS, CDR2 YYNGEE. The CDR3 runs to 16 residues. V shed 4 bases and J 7 bases; nucleotides not matched to a gene: 7. CDR3 loop: CASSPRGTSGNGELFF. The DNA for the CDR3 is TGTGCCAGCAGCCCACGAGGGACTAGCGGGAACGGGGAGCTGTTTTTT.

The chain combines TRBV14 with TRBJ1-3; D may be TRBD1 (5 bases). This CDR3 is 16 amino acids long. The germline V gene has CDR1 SGHDN and CDR2 FVKESK. The ends were cut back, 4 bases at V and 0 bases at J, with 13 bases in the middle. As DNA, the CDR3 is TGTGCCAGCAGCCTCTATCGGGGGGGCTCTGGAAACACCATATATTTT. Translating it yields CASSLYRGGSGNTIYF.

The chain carries TRBV27 and TRBJ2-2, with 10 bases that match TRBD2. After removal of 5 bases from V and 4 bases from J, the junction contained 10 bases not matched to a gene. CDR1 and CDR2 (germline): MNHEY, SMNVEV (reference sequence). The CDR3 totals 17 residues. The CDR3 DNA sequence: TGTGCCAGCAGTACTCTTCCTAGCGGGAGACCCACCGGGGAGCTGTTTTTT. Translation gives CASSTLPSGRPTGELFF.

The chain uses TRBV2 and TRBJ2-7, with D perhaps TRBD2 (5 bases). The V gene lost 4 bases and the J gene lost 1 base, with 17 bases spanning the gap. Germline CDR1 is SNHLY and CDR2 is FYNNEI. The length of the CDR3 is 16 residues. The CDR3 region has the DNA TGTGCCAGCAGTGGCCTCGGAGGTACCGTATCCTACGAGCAGTACTTC. It encodes CASSGLGGTVSYEQYF.

This clone was seen a few times. The rearrangement links TRBV15 to TRBJ2-7, with D perhaps TRBD2 (8 bases). Trimming took off 8 bases at V and 3 bases at J, with 20 bases between the two ends. The length of the CDR3 is 15 residues. Germline V gives CDR1 LNHNV, CDR2 YYDKDF (reference sequence). CDR3 DNA sequence: TGTGCCACCGCAGGGGGAACTAGCGGCAACTACGAGCAGTACTTC. Protein product: CATAGGTSGNYEQYF.

This sequence joins TRBV28 and TRBJ1-1; D call uncertain. The germline CDR1 and CDR2 sequences are MDHEN and SYDVKM. Trimming removed 1 base from V and 5 bases from J, with 14 bases in between. CDR3 size: 15 residues. CDR3 nucleotides: TGTGCCAGCAGTTTATTACTCCGCCTTCGGACTGAAGCTTTCTTT. This translates into CASSLLLRLRTEAFF.

This clone was counted a single time. This chain joins TRBV19 and TRBJ1-1; the match to TRBD1 covers 8 bases. Trimming removed 3 bases from V and 1 base from J; junction bases left unmatched: 4. The CDR3 length is 15 residues. CDR1 and CDR2 from the germline V gene are LNHDA and SQIVND (reference sequence). As DNA, the CDR3 is TGTGCCAGTAGTATCGACAGGGGATCGAACACTGAAGCTTTCTTT. Translated: CASSIDRGSNTEAFF.